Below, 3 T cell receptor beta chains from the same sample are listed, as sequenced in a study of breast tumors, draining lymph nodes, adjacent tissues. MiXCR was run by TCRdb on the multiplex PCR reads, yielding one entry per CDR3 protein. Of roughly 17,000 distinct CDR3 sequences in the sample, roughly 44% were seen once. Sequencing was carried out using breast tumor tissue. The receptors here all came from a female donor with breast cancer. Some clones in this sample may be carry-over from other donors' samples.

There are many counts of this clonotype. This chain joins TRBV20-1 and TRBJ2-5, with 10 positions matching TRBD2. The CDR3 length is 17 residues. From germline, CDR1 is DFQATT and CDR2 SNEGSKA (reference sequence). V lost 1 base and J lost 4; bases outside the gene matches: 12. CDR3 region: CSARVPGPGLAIETQYF. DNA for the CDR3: TGCAGTGCTAGAGTTCCCGGTCCGGGACTAGCGATAGAGACCCAGTACTTC.

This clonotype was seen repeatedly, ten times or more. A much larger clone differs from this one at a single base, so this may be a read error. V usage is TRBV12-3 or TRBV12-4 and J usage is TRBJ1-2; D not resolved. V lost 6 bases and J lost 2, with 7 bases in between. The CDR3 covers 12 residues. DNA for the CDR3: TGTGCCAGCAGAAACCAGAACTATGGCTACACCTTC. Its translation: CASRNQNYGYTF.

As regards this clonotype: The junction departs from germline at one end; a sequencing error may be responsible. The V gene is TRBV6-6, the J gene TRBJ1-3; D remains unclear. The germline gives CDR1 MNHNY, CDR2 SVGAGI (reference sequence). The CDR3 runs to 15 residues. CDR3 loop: CASSDSAGFGNTIYF. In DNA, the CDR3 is TGTGCCAGCAGTGACTCCGCGGGTTTTGGAAACACCATATATTTT.